This is a list of T cell receptor beta chains from one sample in a study of T cell responses to AZD1222 COVID-19 vaccine. Using immunoSEQ multiplex PCR, the repertoire was profiled, and TCRdb retains in-frame clones only, with some absent. The sample includes more than 110,000 clones, 80% to 95% of them seen just once. This specimen was peripheral blood, taken 28 days after the second AZD1222 dose. The receptors here all came from an adult who received the AZD1222 COVID-19 vaccine. CDR3s include the opening cysteine and the closing phenylalanine or tryptophan. D genes are given only for firm matches. Rows may omit the clone size; those that give it use once, few, many or a size class.

d_call	clone_size	v_call	j_call	cdr3_nt	cdr3_aa
NA	once	TRBV19	TRBJ1-1	TGTGCCAGTAGCCCTGGGACACTGAACACTGAAGCTTTCTTT	CASSPGTLNTEAFF
TRBD2	NA	TRBV27	TRBJ2-3	TGTGCCAGCAGTTCGAAGACTAGCGGGAGGTCGGTCACAGATACGCAGTATTTT	CASSSKTSGRSVTDTQYF
NA	NA	TRBV28	TRBJ1-4	TGTGCCAGCAGTGCCCCTTCTTCGGCAGCAACTAATGAAAAACTGTTTTTT	CASSAPSSAATNEKLFF
TRBD2	NA	TRBV19	TRBJ2-7	TGTGCCAGTAGGACCCCGACTAGCGGGGCCTACGAGCAGTACTTC	CASRTPTSGAYEQYF
TRBD2	NA	TRBV11-3	TRBJ2-1	TGTGCCAGCAGCTTAGAGGGGACTAGCTATAGTGAGCAGTTCTTC	CASSLEGTSYSEQFF
TRBD1	few	TRBV15	TRBJ1-1	TGTGCCACCAGCAGAGGTAACAGGGGGAGGGATGATGAAGCTTTCTTT	CATSRGNRGRDDEAFF
TRBD1	NA	TRBV7-8	TRBJ2-3	TGTGCCAGCAGCTCAGACGGGACAGGGCAGGAAGATACGCAGTATTTT	CASSSDGTGQEDTQYF
NA	NA	TRBV11-2	TRBJ2-3	TGTGCCAGCAGCCCGAACCGTCTCACAGATACGCAGTATTTT	CASSPNRLTDTQYF
NA	NA	TRBV28	TRBJ1-1	TGTGCCAGCTACGGGTACACTGAAGCTTTCTTT	CASYGYTEAFF
NA	NA	TRBV27	TRBJ2-7	TGTGCCAGCAGCCGGGACTCCAACTACGAGCAGTACTTC	CASSRDSNYEQYF
NA	once	TRBV5-1	TRBJ2-3	TGCGCCAGCAGCTTGGAGATCCCAAAAGCAGATACGCAGTATTTT	CASSLEIPKADTQYF
NA	NA	TRBV28	TRBJ1-5	TGTGCCAGCAGTTTAATAGGGAGCAATCAGCCCCAGCATTTT	CASSLIGSNQPQHF
NA	NA	TRBV12-3/TRBV12-4	TRBJ1-1	TGTGCCAGACCAGCTCGCCGGGACACTGAAGCTTTCTTT	CARPARRDTEAFF
TRBD1	NA	TRBV28	TRBJ1-2	TGTGCCAGCAGTTTCCCTCCCGAGTGGGACAGGTCTTTTGGCTACACCTTC	CASSFPPEWDRSFGYTF
NA	NA	TRBV19	TRBJ1-5	TGTGCCAGCCATTCCCGACAGAGCAATCAGCCCCAGCATTTT	CASHSRQSNQPQHF
TRBD2	once	TRBV10-2	TRBJ2-7	TGCGCCAGCAGTCCACGACTAGCCTCCTACGAGCAGTACTTC	CASSPRLASYEQYF
NA	NA	TRBV2	TRBJ2-1	TGTGCCAGCAGTGAAGCGGTGCATTTCGAGCAGTTCTTC	CASSEAVHFEQFF
NA	NA	TRBV6-1	TRBJ1-1	TGTGCCAGCAGTGAAGTATGGGTCAGTACTGAAGCTTTCTTT	CASSEVWVSTEAFF
NA	NA	TRBV2	TRBJ1-5	TGTGCCAGCAGTGTGGGGTTGGATCAGCCCCAGCATTTT	CASSVGLDQPQHF
NA	NA	TRBV20-1	TRBJ1-5	TGCAGTGCTAGTTGGGACAGCAATCAGCCCCAGCATTTT	CSASWDSNQPQHF
NA	NA	TRBV11-3	TRBJ1-6	TGTGCCAGCAGCTGGGACTCAGCGTCACCCCTCCACTTT	CASSWDSASPLHF
TRBD1	once	TRBV5-4	TRBJ1-6	TGTGCCAGCAGCAGGGACAGGGACTCACCCCTCCACTTT	CASSRDRDSPLHF
NA	NA	TRBV5-1	TRBJ1-1	TGCGCCAGCAGCTTGTCGGCAGTTGAAGCTTTCTTT	CASSLSAVEAFF
TRBD1	NA	TRBV5-1	TRBJ1-2	TGCGCCAGCAGCTCCACAGGGGATCCTGACTATGGCTACACCTTC	CASSSTGDPDYGYTF
NA	NA	TRBV30	TRBJ1-1	TGTGCTTGGATACGGGTCAGCACACGATTCATGAACACTGAAGCTTTCTTT	CAWIRVSTRFMNTEAFF
NA	NA	TRBV5-6	TRBJ2-7	TGTGCCAGCAGCGTGGGAGAGGGGTACGAGCAGTACTTC	CASSVGEGYEQYF
TRBD1	NA	TRBV18	TRBJ1-2	TGTGCCAGCTCAGAAAGAACCAACACTTTCGCACAGACAGGGGGCTATGGCTACACCTTC	CASSERTNTFAQTGGYGYTF
NA	NA	TRBV7-9	TRBJ2-7	TGTGCCAGCAGCTTTTCTGGTTTGACGGACGAGCAGTACTTC	CASSFSGLTDEQYF
NA	once	TRBV9	TRBJ1-3	TGTGCCAGCAGCGTAGTTCCCGGTTTCTCTGGAAACACCATATATTTT	CASSVVPGFSGNTIYF
TRBD2	NA	TRBV19	TRBJ2-1	TGTGCCAGTAGCCTAAGCGGGGTTAGCAATGAGCAGTTCTTC	CASSLSGVSNEQFF
TRBD1	NA	TRBV4-1	TRBJ1-2	TGCGCCAGCAGCCAAAGAACAGGGGGACGAGCTAACTATGGCTACACCTTC	CASSQRTGGRANYGYTF